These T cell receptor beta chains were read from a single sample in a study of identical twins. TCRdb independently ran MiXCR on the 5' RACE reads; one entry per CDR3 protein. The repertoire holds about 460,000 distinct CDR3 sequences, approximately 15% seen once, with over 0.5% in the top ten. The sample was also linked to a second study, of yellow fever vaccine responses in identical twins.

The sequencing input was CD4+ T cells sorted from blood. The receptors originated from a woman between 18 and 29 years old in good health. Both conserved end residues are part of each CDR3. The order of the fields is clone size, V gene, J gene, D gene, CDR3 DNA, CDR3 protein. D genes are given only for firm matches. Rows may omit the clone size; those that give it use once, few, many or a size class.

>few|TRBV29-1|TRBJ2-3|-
TGCAGCGTTGCGAGACAGCGCACAGATACGCAGTATTTT
CSVARQRTDTQYF
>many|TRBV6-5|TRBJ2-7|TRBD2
TGTGCCAGCAGTAACCCTGGACTAGCGGGAGGCCTTGGCTACGAGCAGTACTTC
CASSNPGLAGGLGYEQYF
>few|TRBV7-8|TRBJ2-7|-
TGTGCCAGCAGCTTAGGGAAGGGGTACGAGCAGTACTTC
CASSLGKGYEQYF
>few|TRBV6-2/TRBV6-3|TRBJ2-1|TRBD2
TGTGCCAGCAACGTGGCGGGAGGGCAGTCCTACAATGAGCAGTTCTTC
CASNVAGGQSYNEQFF
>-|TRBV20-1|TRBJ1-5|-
TGCAGTGCTAGAGATCGGGCAGGGTTTAGCAATCAGCCCCAGCATTTT
CSARDRAGFSNQPQHF
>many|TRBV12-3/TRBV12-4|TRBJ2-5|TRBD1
TGTGCCAGCTACCTCTCCGGGACAGGGGGGACCCAGTACTTC
CASYLSGTGGTQYF
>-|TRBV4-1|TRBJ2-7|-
TGCGCCAGCAGCCAAGGGGGGTACAACGAGCAGTACTTC
CASSQGGYNEQYF
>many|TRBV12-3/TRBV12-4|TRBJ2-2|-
TGTGCCAGCAGTTTCCGGAACACCGGGGAGCTGTTTTTT
CASSFRNTGELFF
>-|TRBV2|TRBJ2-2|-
TGTGCCAGCAGTGGTGGGGGCTTCTCTACCGGGGAGCTGTTTTTT
CASSGGGFSTGELFF
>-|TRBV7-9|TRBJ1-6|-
TGTGCCAGCAACGACGGACCCTATAATTCACCCCTCCACTTT
CASNDGPYNSPLHF
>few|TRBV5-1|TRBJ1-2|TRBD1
TGCGCCAGCAGCTTGAGTCCGGGACAGGGAAATGGCTACACCTTC
CASSLSPGQGNGYTF
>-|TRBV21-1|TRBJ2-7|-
TGTGCCAGCAGCAAATCCCCGGAGCCGCCGGGACAGGGGTCTTCATCCTACGAGCAGTACTTC
CASSKSPEPPGQGSSSYEQYF
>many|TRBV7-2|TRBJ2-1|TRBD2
TGTGCCAGCAGCTTAGCGGGGGGGTTCAATGAGCAGTTCTTC
CASSLAGGFNEQFF
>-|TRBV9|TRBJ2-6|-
TGTGCCAGCAGCCCTCATAGCGTCTCTGGGGCCAACGTCCTGACTTTC
CASSPHSVSGANVLTF
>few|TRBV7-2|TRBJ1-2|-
TGTGCCAGCAGCTTAATCCCGGACTCACCCTATGGCTACACCTTC
CASSLIPDSPYGYTF
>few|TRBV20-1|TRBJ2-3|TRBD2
TGCAGTGCTAGAGTCCCTAGCGGGGGGGCCCGGAGCACAGATACGCAGTATTTT
CSARVPSGGARSTDTQYF
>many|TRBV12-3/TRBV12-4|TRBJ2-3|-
TGTGCCAGCAGTTTCATGCGGAAGCAAAGCACAGATACGCAGTATTTT
CASSFMRKQSTDTQYF